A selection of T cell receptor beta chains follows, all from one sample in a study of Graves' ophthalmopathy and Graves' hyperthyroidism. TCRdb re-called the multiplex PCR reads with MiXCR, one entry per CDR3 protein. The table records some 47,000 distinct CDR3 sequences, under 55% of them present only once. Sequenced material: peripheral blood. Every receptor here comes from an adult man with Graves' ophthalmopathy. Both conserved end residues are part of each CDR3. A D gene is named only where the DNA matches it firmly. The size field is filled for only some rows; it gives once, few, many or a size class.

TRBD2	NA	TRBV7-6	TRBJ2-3	CASSWIAGSSSDTQCF	TGTGCCAGCAGTTGGATAGCGGGGAGCTCCTCAGATACGCAGTGTTTT
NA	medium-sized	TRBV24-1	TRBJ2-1	CATSDVGAGANEQFF	TGTGCCACCAGTGATGTCGGAGCCGGGGCCAATGAGCAGTTCTTC
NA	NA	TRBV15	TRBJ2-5	CTTGRTAGETQYF	TGTACCACCGGCAGAACCGCTGGGGAGACCCAGTACTTC
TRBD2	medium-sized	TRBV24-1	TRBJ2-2	CATSDPRTSGGTGELFF	TGTGCCACCAGTGATCCACGGACTAGCGGGGGAACCGGGGAGCTGTTTTTT
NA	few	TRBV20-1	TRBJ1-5	CSAPSMSQPQHF	TGCAGTGCCCCATCCATGAGTCAGCCCCAGCATTTT
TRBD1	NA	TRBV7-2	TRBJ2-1	CASSYDRGPNEQFF	TGTGCCAGCAGTTACGACAGGGGGCCTAATGAGCAGTTCTTC
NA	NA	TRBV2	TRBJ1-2	CASSEEGRGYTF	TGTGCCAGCAGTGAAGAGGGGAGAGGCTACACCTTC
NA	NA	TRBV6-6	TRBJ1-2	CASSSGFYYGYTF	TGTGCCAGCAGTTCGGGTTTCTACTATGGCTACACCTTC
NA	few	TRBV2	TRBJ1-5	CASTGVGRQPQHF	TGTGCCAGCACGGGGGTCGGTAGACAGCCCCAGCATTTT
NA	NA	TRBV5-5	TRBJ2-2	CASSGQTSNAGELFF	TGTGCCAGCAGCGGGCAGACTTCGAACGCCGGGGAGCTGTTTTTT
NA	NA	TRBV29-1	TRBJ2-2	CSVVAHSRTGELFF	TGCAGCGTTGTGGCTCATTCCCGTACCGGGGAGCTGTTTTTT
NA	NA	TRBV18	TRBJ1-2	CASSPGLVVSYGYTF	TGTGCCAGCTCACCAGGCCTTGTGGTTAGCTATGGCTACACCTTC
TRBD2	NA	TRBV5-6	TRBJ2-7	CASSLEASGYEQYF	TGTGCCAGCAGCTTGGAGGCTAGCGGTTACGAGCAGTACTTC
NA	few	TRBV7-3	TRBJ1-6	CASSLEEAGSSPLHF	TGTGCCAGCAGCTTAGAGGAGGCAGGAAGTTCACCCCTCCACTTT
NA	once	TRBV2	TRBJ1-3	CASTPTTEAFFGNTIYF	NA
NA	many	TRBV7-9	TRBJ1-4	CASSLGVGGEKLFF	TGTGCCAGCAGCTTAGGGGTCGGGGGTGAAAAACTGTTTTTT
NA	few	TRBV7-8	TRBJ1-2	CASSADSDGYTF	TGTGCCAGCAGCGCCGACAGCGATGGCTACACCTTC
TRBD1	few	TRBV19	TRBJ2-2	CASSETGGIGELFF	TGTGCCAGTAGCGAGACAGGGGGTATCGGGGAGCTGTTTTTT
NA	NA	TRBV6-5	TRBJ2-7	CASSYKLSYEQYF	TGTGCCAGCAGTTACAAACTCTCCTACGAGCAGTACTTC
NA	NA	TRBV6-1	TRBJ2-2	CASSSTATLAGELFF	TGTGCCAGCAGTTCGACAGCTACCCTTGCCGGGGAGCTGTTTTTT
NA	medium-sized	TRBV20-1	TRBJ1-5	CSARQGNQPQHF	TGCAGTGCTAGGCAGGGGAATCAGCCCCAGCATTTT
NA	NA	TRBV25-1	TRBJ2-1	CASSESVAGEHEQFF	TGTGCCAGCAGTGAATCCGTAGCAGGGGAGCATGAGCAGTTCTTC
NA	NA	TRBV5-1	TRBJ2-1	CASSLESGEQFF	TGCGCCAGCAGCTTGGAATCCGGGGAGCAGTTCTTC
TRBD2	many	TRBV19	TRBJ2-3	CASSIDPSGKKAGTQYF	TGTGCCAGTAGTATAGATCCTAGCGGGAAGAAGGCAGGTACGCAGTATTTT
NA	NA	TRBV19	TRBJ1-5	CASSFQSGSNQPQHF	TGTGCCAGTAGTTTCCAATCAGGGAGCAATCAGCCCCAGCATTTT
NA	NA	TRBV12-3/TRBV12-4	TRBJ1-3	CASSFSGNTIYF	TGTGCCAGCAGTTTCTCTGGAAACACCATATATTTT
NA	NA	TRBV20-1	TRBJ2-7	CSARKERFYEQYF	TGCAGTGCTAGAAAGGAGAGGTTCTACGAGCAGTACTTC
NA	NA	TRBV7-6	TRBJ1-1	CASSLTERTEAFF	TGTGCCAGCAGTCTGACAGAGCGCACTGAAGCTTTCTTT
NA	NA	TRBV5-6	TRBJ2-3	CASSSHGDTQYF	TGTGCCAGCAGCTCACATGGAGATACGCAGTATTTT
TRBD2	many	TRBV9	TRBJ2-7	CASSVAALVPGLAYEQYF	TGTGCCAGCAGCGTAGCGGCCTTAGTCCCGGGACTAGCCTACGAGCAGTACTTC
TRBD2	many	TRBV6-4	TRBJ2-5	CASSGQAGTIETQYF	TGTGCCAGCAGTGGTCAAGCGGGAACGATCGAGACCCAGTACTTC
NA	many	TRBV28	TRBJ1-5	CASSKEGTLNQPQHF	TGTGCCAGCAGTAAGGAAGGGACCCTAAATCAGCCCCAGCATTTT
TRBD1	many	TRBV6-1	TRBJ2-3	CASSESQGTDTQYF	TGTGCCAGCAGTGAGTCACAGGGGACAGATACGCAGTATTTT
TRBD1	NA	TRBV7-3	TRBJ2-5	CASSPRTGDTGETQYF	TGTGCCAGCAGCCCCCGGACAGGGGACACCGGGGAGACCCAGTACTTC
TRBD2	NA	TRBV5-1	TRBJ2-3	CASGGLAGGADAQYF	TGCGCCAGCGGAGGGCTAGCGGGAGGGGCAGATGCGCAGTATTTT
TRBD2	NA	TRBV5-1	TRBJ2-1	CASSRRLAGYHEQFF	TGTGCCAGCAGCAGGCGACTAGCGGGATATCACGAGCAGTTCTTC
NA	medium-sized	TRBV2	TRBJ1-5	CASSPIRVNQPQHF	TGTGCCAGCAGCCCTATCAGGGTGAATCAGCCCCAGCATTTT
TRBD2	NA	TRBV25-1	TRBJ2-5	CASCTGTSGGMETQYF	TGTGCCAGCTGTACCGGGACTAGCGGGGGAATGGAGACCCAGTACTTC
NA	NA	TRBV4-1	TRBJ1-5	CASSQLGKPQHF	TGCGCCAGCAGCCAATTGGGGAAGCCCCAGCATTTT
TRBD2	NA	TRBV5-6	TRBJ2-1	CASSPLAENEQFF	TGTGCCAGCAGCCCCCTAGCGGAAAATGAGCAGTTCTTC
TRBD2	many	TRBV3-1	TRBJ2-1	CASSQVPLLARNEQFF	TGTGCCAGCAGCCAAGTGCCCCTACTAGCGCGTAATGAGCAGTTCTTC
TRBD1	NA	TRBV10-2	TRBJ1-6	CASTTGTETSPLHF	TGCGCCAGCACCACCGGGACAGAAACTTCACCCCTCCACTTT
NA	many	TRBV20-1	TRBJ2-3	CSARVNTDTQYF	TGCAGTGCTAGGGTGAACACAGATACGCAGTATTTT
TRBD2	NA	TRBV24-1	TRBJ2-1	CTTSHGWLAGGSYNEQFF	TGTACCACCAGTCATGGTTGGCTAGCGGGAGGCTCCTACAATGAGCAGTTCTTC
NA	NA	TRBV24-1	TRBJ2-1	CATSDLSIRDRAAGARFFDEQFF	TGTGCCACCAGTGATTTGTCCATCCGGGACAGGGCAGCGGGGGCCCGATTTTTTGATGAGCAGTTCTTC
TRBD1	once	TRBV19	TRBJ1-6	CASSIRTGDSPLHF	TGTGCCAGTAGTATAAGGACAGGGGATTCACCCCTCCACTTT
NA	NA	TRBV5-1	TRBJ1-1	CASSLNPGNTEAFF	TGCGCCAGCAGCCTAAATCCTGGAAACACTGAAGCTTTCTTT
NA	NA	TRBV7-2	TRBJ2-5	CASTPPFGIARGETQYF	TGTGCCAGCACCCCCCCATTTGGGATAGCGAGAGGAGAGACCCAGTACTTC
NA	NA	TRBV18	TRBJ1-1	CASSPTRNTEAFF	TGTGCCAGCTCACCAACGCGGAACACTGAAGCTTTCTTT
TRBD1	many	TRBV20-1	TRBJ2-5	CSAHSTRDRGGQETQYF	TGCAGTGCGCACTCTACGAGGGACAGGGGCGGACAAGAGACCCAGTACTTC
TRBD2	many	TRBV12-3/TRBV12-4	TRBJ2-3	CASRGSGGSTDTQYF	TGTGCCAGCAGGGGCAGCGGGGGTAGCACAGATACGCAGTATTTT